These T cell receptor beta chains were read from a single sample in a study of blood T cells in healthy people across ages. MiXCR, run by TCRdb on the 5' RACE reads, gives a single entry per CDR3 protein. The profile shows some 1.6 million distinct CDR3 sequences, roughly 30% of them singletons. Sequenced input: blood. All receptors come from a woman aged 25 to 45 in good health. The CDR3 runs from the conserved cysteine through the conserved F or W. Fields, in order: clone size, V gene, CDR3 length, D gene, J gene, CDR3 DNA, CDR3 protein. The D gene is left open where the match is weak. Some rows mark clone size as missing; the rest say once, few, many or name a class of expanded clone.

few,TRBV5-5,15,-,TRBJ2-3,TGTGCCAGCAGCTTGGGGGTCGGTGTAAGGGATACGCAGTATTTT,CASSLGVGVRDTQYF
-,TRBV18,16,-,TRBJ1-1,TGTGCCAGCTCACCAAACCGGGACACGGGGTACACTGAAGCTTTCTTT,CASSPNRDTGYTEAFF
few,TRBV20-1,14,-,TRBJ1-2,TGCAGTGCTAGAGATGGGGGCCGGGGGGATGGCTACACCTTC,CSARDGGRGDGYTF
few,TRBV12-3/TRBV12-4,15,TRBD1,TRBJ2-7,TGTGCCAGCAGTTTTTCCGGGACAGCTGGTTTCGAGCAGTACTTC,CASSFSGTAGFEQYF
-,TRBV2,14,-,TRBJ1-3,TGTGCCAGCACCTTGGACAGATCTGGAAACACCATATATTTT,CASTLDRSGNTIYF
-,TRBV12-3/TRBV12-4,16,TRBD2,TRBJ2-1,TGTGCCAGCAGTACGAGTCTAGCGGTAAAGCACAATGAGCAGTTCTTC,CASSTSLAVKHNEQFF
-,TRBV20-1,12,TRBD1,TRBJ2-4,TGCAGTGCTGGGGGACAGGGGAGCATTCAGTACTTC,CSAGGQGSIQYF
once,TRBV28,13,-,TRBJ2-1,TGTGCCAGCAGTTCTGGGGGTCTTAGGGAGCAGTTCTTC,CASSSGGLREQFF
-,TRBV3-1,15,-,TRBJ2-2,TGTGCCAGCAGCCAATTAAACGCGAACACCGGGGAGCTGTTTTTT,CASSQLNANTGELFF
many,TRBV7-9,12,-,TRBJ2-3,TGTGCCAGCGCTGGGGACACAGATACGCAGTATTTT,CASAGDTDTQYF